This T cell receptor beta chain was documented in a study of vaccination effects on CD4 cells after COVID-19. Study findings and constraints: Healthy vaccine recipients' vaccine-induced clones were almost all SARS-CoV-2 mono-reactive. Vaccine- and infection-induced clones showed marked clonal contraction late following vaccination.

Antigen-specific CD4+ T cell clonotypes were called by their expansion after viral peptide-pool culture in ViraFEST. Following culture for approximately 11 days, CD4+ T cells were isolated. Vaccinated participants had no history of SARS-CoV-2 infection and tested negative for nucleocapsid antibodies. The authors exchanged half the medium for IL-2 medium on days 3 and 7. Here immunoSEQ multiplex PCR was the method, and the copy in TCRdb shows in-frame clones only, minus some. The sample yields tens of thousands of clones, about 72% seen once. A word on this clone: Its target is not known.

This clonotype was obtained from a human donor who received a COVID-19 vaccine. Sequencing was performed on CD4+ T cells from PBMCs cultured with HCoV-NL63 spike peptides, taken before COVID-19 vaccination.

The CDR3 DNA is TGTGCCAGCAGTTTATCGGGGATCGGCTACACCTTC. This encodes CASSLSGIGYTF. The J gene is TRBJ1-2, the V gene TRBV27; D is unclear. Germline CDR1 MNHEY, CDR2 SMNVEV (reference sequence). The CDR3 sequence is 12 residues long. V shed 0 bases and J shed 8 bases, with 7 bases lying between them.